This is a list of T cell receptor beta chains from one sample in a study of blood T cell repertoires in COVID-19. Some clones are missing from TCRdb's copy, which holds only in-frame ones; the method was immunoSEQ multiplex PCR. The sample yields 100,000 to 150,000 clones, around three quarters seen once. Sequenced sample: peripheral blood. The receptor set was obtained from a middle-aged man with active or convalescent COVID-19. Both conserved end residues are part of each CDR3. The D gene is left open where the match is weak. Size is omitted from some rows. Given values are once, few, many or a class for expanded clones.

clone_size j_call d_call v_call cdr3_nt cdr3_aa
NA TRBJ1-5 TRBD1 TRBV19 TGTGCCAGTAGTAGGGACAGTAGCAATCAGCCCCAGCATTTT CASSRDSSNQPQHF
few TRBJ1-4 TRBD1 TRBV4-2 TGTGCCAGCAGCCAGGGGGGCGGACAGGAAAAGACTGAAAAACTGTTTTTT CASSQGGGQEKTEKLFF
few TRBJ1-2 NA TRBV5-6 TGTGCCAGCAGCTTGGTTTACGAGACACAGGGATACTATGGCTACACCTTC CASSLVYETQGYYGYTF
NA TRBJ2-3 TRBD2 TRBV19 TGTGCCAGTAGTAGGAGCGGGATGGGGACAGATACGCAGTATTTT CASSRSGMGTDTQYF
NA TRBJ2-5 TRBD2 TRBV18 TGTGCCAGCTCCCCAGCAGGCGGGAGTGTGGAGACCCAGTACTTC CASSPAGGSVETQYF
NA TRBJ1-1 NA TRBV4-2 TGTGCCAGCAGCCACTATAACTTACAGGGTGGGGGCACTGAAGCTTTCTTT CASSHYNLQGGGTEAFF
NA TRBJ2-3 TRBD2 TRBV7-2 TGTGCCAGCAGCTTACAATCGCGGGGGGCAGATACGCAGTATTTT CASSLQSRGADTQYF
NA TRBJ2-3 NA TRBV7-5 TGTGTCAGAAGCTTGGCGGGAGAGGCAGATACGCAGTATTTT CVRSLAGEADTQYF
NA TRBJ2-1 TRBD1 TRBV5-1 TGCGCCAGCAGGACGGGCCCCGGGACAGGGGAAAACAATGAGCAGTTCTTC CASRTGPGTGENNEQFF
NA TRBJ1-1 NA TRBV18 TGTGCCAGCTCACTGAACCAGGGGAACACTGAAGCTTTCTTT CASSLNQGNTEAFF
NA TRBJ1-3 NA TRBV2 TGTGCCAGCAGTGGAGGGAATACAGGAAACACCATATATTTT CASSGGNTGNTIYF
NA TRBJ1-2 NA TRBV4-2 TGTGCCACGGGGGGGGAAAACTATGGCTACACCTTC CATGGENYGYTF
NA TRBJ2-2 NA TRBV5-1 TGCGCCAGCAGCTTGATATCCGGGAACACCGGGGAGCTGTTTTTT CASSLISGNTGELFF
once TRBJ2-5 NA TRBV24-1 TGTGCCACCAGTAGAGGGAAGGGTCTCCAAGAGACCCAGTACTTC CATSRGKGLQETQYF
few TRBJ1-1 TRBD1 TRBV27 TGTGCCAGCAGCGAAGACAGGGTCATGAACACTGAAGCTTTCTTT CASSEDRVMNTEAFF
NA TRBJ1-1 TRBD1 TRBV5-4 TGTGCCAGCAGTTTGACAGGGGGGCCTGAAGCTTTCTTT CASSLTGGPEAFF